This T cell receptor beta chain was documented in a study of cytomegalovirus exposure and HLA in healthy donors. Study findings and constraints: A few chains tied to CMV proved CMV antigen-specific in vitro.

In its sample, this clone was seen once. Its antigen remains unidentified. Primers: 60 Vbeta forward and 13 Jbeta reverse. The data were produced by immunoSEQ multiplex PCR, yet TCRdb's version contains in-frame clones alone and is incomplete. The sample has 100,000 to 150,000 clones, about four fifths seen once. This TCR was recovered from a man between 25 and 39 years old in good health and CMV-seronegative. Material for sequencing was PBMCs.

The CDR3 sequence: CASSPTGQGGYGYTF. The CDR3 region has the DNA TGTGCCAGCAGTCCGACGGGACAGGGCGGCTATGGCTACACCTTC. The V call is TRBV6-1, the J call TRBJ1-2, with 9 positions matching TRBD1. This CDR3 comprises 15 residues. The germline V gene has CDR1 MNHNS and CDR2 SASEGT. With 5 bases clipped from V and 4 bases from J, the junction kept 8 bases outside the gene matches.